This T cell receptor beta chain stems from a study of blood T cell repertoires in COVID-19. On the study more broadly: Samples came from the United States, Italy and Spain, spanning acute and convalescent COVID-19.

Per the study methods: Amplification of reference gene primers was used by the study to estimate nucleated cell counts. Some clones are missing from TCRdb's copy, which holds only in-frame ones; the method was immunoSEQ multiplex PCR. Clone size and the V and J calls come from that table; the DNA yielded D and trimming. Of about 300,000 clones listed, almost 90% are singletons. CDR3 size: 15 residues. CDR1 is SGHRS and CDR2 is YFSETQ in the germline V gene. V was trimmed by 4 bases and J by 2 bases, leaving 16 bases between them. The cohort comprised adults aged roughly 18 to 100 years residing in about 25 US areas.

The chain is built from TRBV5-1 and TRBJ2-7; tentative D call: TRBD2 (6 bases). This sequence originates from a woman aged 18-29 years with acute COVID-19. What was sequenced was PBMCs or T cells enriched from blood (not recorded which). This CDR3 reads CASSPSSEPPYEQYF. The DNA of the CDR3 is TGCGCCAGCAGCCCCTCTAGCGAACCTCCCTACGAGCAGTACTTC.